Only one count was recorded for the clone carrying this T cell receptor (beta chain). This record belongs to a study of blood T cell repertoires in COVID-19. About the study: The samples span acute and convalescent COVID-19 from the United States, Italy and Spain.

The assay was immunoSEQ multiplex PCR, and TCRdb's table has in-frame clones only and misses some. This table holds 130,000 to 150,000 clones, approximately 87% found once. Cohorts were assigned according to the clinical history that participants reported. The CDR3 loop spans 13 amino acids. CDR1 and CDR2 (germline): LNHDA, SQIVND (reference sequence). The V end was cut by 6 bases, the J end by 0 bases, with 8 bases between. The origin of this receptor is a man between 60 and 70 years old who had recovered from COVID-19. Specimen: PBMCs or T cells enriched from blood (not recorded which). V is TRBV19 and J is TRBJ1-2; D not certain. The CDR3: CASRTRTNYGYTF. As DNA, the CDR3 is TGTGCCAGTAGGACACGAACTAACTATGGCTACACCTTC.